The 11 T cell receptor beta chains reported below all come from one sample, sequenced in a study of cytomegalovirus exposure and HLA in healthy donors. Primers for the PCR totalled 60 Vbeta and 13 Jbeta. Assay: immunoSEQ multiplex PCR; the TCRdb copy retains only in-frame clones and omits some. In the table there are 160,000 or so clones, roughly 84% of which are singletons. Specimen: PBMCs. The receptors stem from a man aged 25-45 years in good health and CMV-seronegative.

The chain carries TRBV30 and TRBJ1-5; 8 positions match TRBD1. The V and J ends lost 2 bases and 2 bases, in that order; junction bases with no gene match: 5. This CDR3 region has 15 residues. Germline CDR1 reads GTSNPN; CDR2 reads SVGIG (reference sequence). DNA of the CDR3: TGTGCCTGGAGTCCAGGGGGCAGTGGCAATCAGCCCCAGCATTTT. Protein sequence: CAWSPGGSGNQPQHF.

This chain uses TRBV15 with TRBJ2-1; 11 bases line up with TRBD2. Germline CDR1 and CDR2: LNHNV and YYDKDF (reference sequence). This CDR3 is 17 amino acids long. V shed 0 bases, J shed 0 bases, and the junction held 1 base outside the gene matches. CDR3 residues: CATSRETSGVSYNEQFF. For the CDR3, the DNA is TGTGCCACCAGCAGAGAGACTAGCGGGGTCTCCTACAATGAGCAGTTCTTC.

The V and J genes are TRBV11-3 and TRBJ1-2; perhaps TRBD1 as D (6 bases). The V gene's germline CDR1 is SGHNT and CDR2 YENEEA. This CDR3 contains 13 residues. The V end lost 4 bases, the J end lost 8 bases, and 14 bases lay between the germline ends. CDR3 residues: CASSSQGLRGYTF. The CDR3 DNA follows: TGTGCCAGCAGCTCCCAGGGGTTGAGGGGCTACACCTTC.

As concerns this clone: A junction end diverges from the germline sequence, so it may reflect a read error. The chain has TRBV7-7 and TRBJ2-5; possibly TRBD1 for D (5 bases). The CDR3 runs 16 residues. In germline, CDR1 is SSHAT, CDR2 FNYEAQ (reference sequence). Here the CDR3 DNA reads TGTGCTAGCAGCTGGTCCGACAGATTTCCTTTGCAGACCCAGTACTTC. Its protein product is CASSWSDRFPLQTQYF.

The V gene is TRBV6-5, the J gene TRBJ2-1; 8 nucleotides match TRBD2. Germline V gene lookup returns CDR1 MNHEY and CDR2 SVGAGI. This CDR3 is 15 amino acids long. The V segment lost 2 bases and the J segment 8 bases; nucleotides outside the gene matches: 8. The CDR3 reads CASSYGTSGWDEQFF. In nucleotides, the CDR3 is TGTGCCAGCAGTTACGGAACTAGCGGCTGGGATGAGCAGTTCTTC.

The rearrangement links TRBV19 to TRBJ2-5; 13 positions agree with TRBD2. The CDR3 covers 15 residues. Germline V gives CDR1 LNHDA, CDR2 SQIVND (reference sequence). V shed 4 bases and J 4 bases; nucleotides not matched to a gene: 3. The CDR3, as DNA: TGTGCCAGTAGTACCGGACTAGCGGGAGCAGAGACCCAGTACTTC. It translates to CASSTGLAGAETQYF.

This chain links TRBV6-1 with TRBJ1-5; D perhaps matches TRBD1 (5 bases). Per germline, CDR1 MNHNS and CDR2 SASEGT. The CDR3 spans 14 residues. Trimming left V 7 bases short and J 1 base short, with 11 bases between. The CDR3 loop is CASMGGVSNQPQHF. CDR3 DNA: TGTGCCAGCATGGGGGGAGTCAGCAATCAGCCCCAGCATTTT.

CDR3 amino acids: CASSFGRGTEAFF. In DNA, the CDR3 is TGTGCCAGCAGCTTTGGCAGGGGCACTGAAGCTTTCTTT. J is TRBJ1-1 and V is TRBV7-2; D may be TRBD1 (6 bases). V lost 3 bases, J lost 4 bases, and 9 bases lay in between. Germline values: CDR1 SGHTA, CDR2 FQGNSA. This CDR3 contains 13 residues.

This clone was counted between two and nine times. J is TRBJ2-3 and V is TRBV29-1; TRBD2 aligns across 16 bases. V dropped 3 bases and J dropped 3; count of bases not matched to a gene: 18. Germline V gene data show CDR1 as SQVTM and CDR2 as ANQGSEA. The CDR3 totals 21 residues. Here the CDR3 reads CSVEGGQTGTSGRARTDTQYF. In DNA, the CDR3 is TGCAGCGTTGAGGGCGGCCAAACCGGGACTAGCGGGAGGGCCAGGACAGATACGCAGTATTTT.

This rearrangement joins TRBV5-1 to TRBJ2-7, with 9 bases matching TRBD1. The CDR3 consists of 14 residues. Germline values: CDR1 SGHRS, CDR2 YFSETQ. J lost 2 bases, V lost 4 bases, and 4 bases had no gene match. The CDR3 loop reads CASSRDRVTYEQYF. CDR3 bases: TGCGCCAGCAGCCGGGACAGGGTCACCTACGAGCAGTACTTC.

Concerning this clone itself: One end of the junction is discordant with germline, which a read error may explain. The V call is TRBV23-1, the J call TRBJ1-1; perhaps TRBD1 as D (5 bases). TRBV23-1 has ORF status, its function being uncertain. This CDR3 is built from 14 residues. The CDR3 nucleotides are TGCGCCAGCAGTCACCCGGAGGGGTACACTGAAGCTTCCTTT. Translating gives CASSHPEGYTEASF.